This T cell receptor (beta chain) emerged from a study of quantifying T cell responses using KT2 cells. On the study more broadly: Reverse transcription used primers in the TCR alpha and beta constant regions. A predetermined fluorescence threshold ended the second PCR, run as a qPCR.

Germline CDR1 is LNHNV and CDR2 is YYDKDF (reference sequence). The CDR3 consists of 16 residues. J lost 7 bases, V lost 5 bases, and 14 bases had no gene match. Unfractionated PBMC were spiked with known numbers of KT2 clone cells. The cDNA 3' end received a ligated oligonucleotide with a UMI. First-round PCR used about 4 cycles and beta primers RC1.1 and RC1.2 covering TRBC1 and TRBC2. TCRdb independently ran MiXCR on the UMI-ligation and nested PCR reads; one entry per CDR3 protein. The data show fewer than 50,000 distinct CDR3 sequences, about 15% seen once. Specimen: PBMCs spiked with cells of the T cell clone KT2. The receptor's source is a human donor. The rearrangement uses TRBV15 and TRBJ2-1; TRBD1 matches at 7 bases. The DNA for the CDR3 is TGTGCCACCAGCGGCGACCGGGACAGAGTAACGAATGAGCAGTTCTTC. Its protein product is CATSGDRDRVTNEQFF. Using reference TRBV15 and TRBJ2-1 for the parts outside the CDR3, the full variable domain is DAMVIQNPRYQVTQFGKPVTLSCSQTLNHNVMYWYQQKSSQAPKLLFHYYDKDFNNEADTPDNFQSRRPNTSFCFLDIRSPGLGDTAMYLCATSGDRDRVTNEQFFGPGTRLTVL.